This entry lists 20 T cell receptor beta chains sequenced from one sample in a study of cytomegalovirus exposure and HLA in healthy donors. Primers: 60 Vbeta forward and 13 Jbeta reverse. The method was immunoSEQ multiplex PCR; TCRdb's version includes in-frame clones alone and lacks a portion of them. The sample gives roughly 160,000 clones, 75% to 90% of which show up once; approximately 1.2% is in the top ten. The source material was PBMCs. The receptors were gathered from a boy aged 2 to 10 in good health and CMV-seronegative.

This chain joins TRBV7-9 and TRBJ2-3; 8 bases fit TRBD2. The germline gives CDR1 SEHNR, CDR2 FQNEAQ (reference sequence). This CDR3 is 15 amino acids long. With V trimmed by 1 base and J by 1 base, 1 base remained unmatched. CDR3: CASSLELAGTDTQYF. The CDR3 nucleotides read TGTGCCAGCAGCTTAGAACTAGCGGGCACAGATACGCAGTATTTT. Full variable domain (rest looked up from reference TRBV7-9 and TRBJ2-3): DTGVSQNPRHKITKRGQNVTFRCDPISEHNRLYWYRQTLGQGPEFLTYFQNEAQLEKSRLLSDRFSAERPKGSFSTLEIQRTEQGDSAMYLCASSLELAGTDTQYFGPGTRLTVL.

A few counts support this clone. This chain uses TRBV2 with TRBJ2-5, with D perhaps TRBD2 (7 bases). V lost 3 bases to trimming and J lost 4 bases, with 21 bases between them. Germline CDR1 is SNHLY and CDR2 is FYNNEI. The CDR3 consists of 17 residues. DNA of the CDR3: TGTGCCAGCAGTGACCCCTTGGCGGGGGCAAGGGGAGAGACCCAGTACTTC. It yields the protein CASSDPLAGARGETQYF.

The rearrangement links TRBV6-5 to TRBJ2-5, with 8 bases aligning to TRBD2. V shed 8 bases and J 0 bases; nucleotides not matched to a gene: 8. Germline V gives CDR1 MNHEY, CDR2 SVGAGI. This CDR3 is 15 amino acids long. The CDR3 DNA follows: TGTGCCAGCCAGCCGGGACTAGGATACCAAGAGACCCAGTACTTC. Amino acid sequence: CASQPGLGYQETQYF.

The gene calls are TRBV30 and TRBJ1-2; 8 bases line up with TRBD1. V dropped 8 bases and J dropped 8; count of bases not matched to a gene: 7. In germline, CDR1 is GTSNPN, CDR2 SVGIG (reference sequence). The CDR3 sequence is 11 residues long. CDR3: CANDRGYGYTF. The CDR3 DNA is TGTGCCAATGACAGGGGCTACGGCTACACCTTC.

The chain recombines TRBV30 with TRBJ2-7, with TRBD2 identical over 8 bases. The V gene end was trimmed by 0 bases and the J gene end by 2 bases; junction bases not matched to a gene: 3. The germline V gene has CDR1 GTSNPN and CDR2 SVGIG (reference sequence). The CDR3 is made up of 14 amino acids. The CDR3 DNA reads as TGTGCCTGGAGTGTCTTAGCGGGGACCTACGAGCAGTACTTC. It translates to CAWSVLAGTYEQYF. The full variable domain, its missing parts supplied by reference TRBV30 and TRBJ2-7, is SQTIHQWPATLVQPVGSPLSLECTVEGTSNPNLYWYRQAAGRGLQLLFYSVGIGQISSEVPQNLSASRPQDRQFILSSKKLLLSDSGFYLCAWSVLAGTYEQYFGPGTRLTVT.

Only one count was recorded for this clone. CDR3 loop: CASSQTGTANYGYTF. The CDR3 DNA follows: TGTGCCAGCAGCCAAACCGGGACAGCCAACTATGGCTACACCTTC. The V call is TRBV14, the J call TRBJ1-2; 7 bases align to TRBD1. The CDR3 has 15 residues. Looked up from germline, CDR1 is SGHDN and CDR2 is FVKESK. Trimming removed 2 bases from V and 2 bases from J; junction bases left unmatched: 5.

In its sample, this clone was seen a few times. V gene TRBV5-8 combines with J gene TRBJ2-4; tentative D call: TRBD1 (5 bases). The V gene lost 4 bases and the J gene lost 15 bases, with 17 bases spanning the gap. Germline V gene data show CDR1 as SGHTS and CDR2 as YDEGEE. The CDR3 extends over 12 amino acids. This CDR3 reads CASSPPGHLSYF. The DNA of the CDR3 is TGTGCCAGCAGCCCCCCTGGACATTTATCGTACTTC.

CDR3: CASSTGLASFHGELFF. In nucleotides, the CDR3 is TGTGCCAGCAGCACAGGACTAGCTTCGTTTCACGGGGAGCTGTTTTTT. The chain has TRBV7-8 and TRBJ2-2, with 8 nucleotides matching TRBD2. Germline V gene sequence: CDR1 SGHVS, CDR2 FQNEAQ. Germline trimming cut 5 bases from V and 7 bases from J; bases unmatched to any gene: 12. This CDR3 contains 16 residues. Full variable domain (outside the CDR3, taken from reference TRBV7-8 and TRBJ2-2): GAGVSQSPRYKVAKRGQDVALRCDPISGHVSLFWYQQALGQGPEFLTYFQNEAQLDKSGLPSDRFFAERPEGSVSTLKIQRTQQEDSAVYLCASSTGLASFHGELFFGEGSRLTVL.

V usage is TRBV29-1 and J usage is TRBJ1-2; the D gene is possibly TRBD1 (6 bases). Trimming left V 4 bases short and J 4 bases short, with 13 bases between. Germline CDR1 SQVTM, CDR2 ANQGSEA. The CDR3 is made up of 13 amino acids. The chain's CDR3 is CSVAGDLGYGYTF. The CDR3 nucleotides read TGCAGCGTTGCAGGGGACCTAGGCTATGGCTACACCTTC.

The DNA for the CDR3 is TGCGCCAGCAGCCAGGAACCGGGACTAGTGTCTTTTCGAGAGCAGTTCTTC. Protein sequence: CASSQEPGLVSFREQFF. The rearrangement uses TRBV4-1 and TRBJ2-1; 8 bases agree with TRBD2. J gave up 10 bases and V 3 bases, and 17 bases lay outside the gene matches. This CDR3 is 17 amino acids long. In germline, CDR1 is MGHRA, CDR2 YSYEKL.

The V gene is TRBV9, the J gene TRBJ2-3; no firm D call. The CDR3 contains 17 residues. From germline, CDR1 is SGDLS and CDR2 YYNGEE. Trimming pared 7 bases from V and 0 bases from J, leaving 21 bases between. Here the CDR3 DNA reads TGTGCCAGCGGAAACCCGCGGTTTGGATCTAGCACAGATACGCAGTATTTT. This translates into CASGNPRFGSSTDTQYF.

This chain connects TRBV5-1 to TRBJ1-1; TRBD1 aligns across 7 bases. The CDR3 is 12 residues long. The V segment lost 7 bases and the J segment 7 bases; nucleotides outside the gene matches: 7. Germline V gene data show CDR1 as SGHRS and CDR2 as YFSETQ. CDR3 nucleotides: TGCGCCAGCCGACAGGGAGGAGGTGAAGCTTTCTTT. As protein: CASRQGGGEAFF.

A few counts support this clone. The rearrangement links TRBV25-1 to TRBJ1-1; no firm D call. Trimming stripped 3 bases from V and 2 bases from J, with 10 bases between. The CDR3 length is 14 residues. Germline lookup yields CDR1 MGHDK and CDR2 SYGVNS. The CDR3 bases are TGTGCCAGCAGTGACCCTGGGCGAAACACTGAAGCTTTCTTT. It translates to CASSDPGRNTEAFF.

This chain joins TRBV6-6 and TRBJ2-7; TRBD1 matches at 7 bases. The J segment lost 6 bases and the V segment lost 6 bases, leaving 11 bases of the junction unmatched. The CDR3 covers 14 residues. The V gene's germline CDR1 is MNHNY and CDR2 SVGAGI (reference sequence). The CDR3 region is CASRNRVEGAEQYF. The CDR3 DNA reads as TGTGCCAGCAGAAACAGGGTTGAGGGGGCCGAGCAGTACTTC.

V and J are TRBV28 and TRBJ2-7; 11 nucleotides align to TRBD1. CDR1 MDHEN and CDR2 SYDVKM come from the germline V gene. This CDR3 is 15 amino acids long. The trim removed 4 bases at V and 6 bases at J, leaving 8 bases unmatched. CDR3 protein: CASSSSGTGGREQYF. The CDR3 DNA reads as TGTGCCAGCAGTTCATCCGGGACAGGGGGTCGCGAGCAGTACTTC.

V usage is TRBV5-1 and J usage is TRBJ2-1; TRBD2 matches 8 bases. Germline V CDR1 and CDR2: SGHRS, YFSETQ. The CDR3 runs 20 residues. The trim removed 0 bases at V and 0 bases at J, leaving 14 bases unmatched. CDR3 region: CASSLGWIKREPGSYNEQFF. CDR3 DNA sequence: TGCGCCAGCAGCTTGGGTTGGATCAAGCGGGAGCCAGGCTCCTACAATGAGCAGTTCTTC.

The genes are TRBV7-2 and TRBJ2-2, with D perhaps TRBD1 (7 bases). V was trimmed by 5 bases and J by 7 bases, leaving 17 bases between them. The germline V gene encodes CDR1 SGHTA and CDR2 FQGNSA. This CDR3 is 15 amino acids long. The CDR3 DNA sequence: TGTGCCAGCAGCCACCTGGAGGGGGCGATCGGGGAGCTGTTTTTT. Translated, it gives CASSHLEGAIGELFF.

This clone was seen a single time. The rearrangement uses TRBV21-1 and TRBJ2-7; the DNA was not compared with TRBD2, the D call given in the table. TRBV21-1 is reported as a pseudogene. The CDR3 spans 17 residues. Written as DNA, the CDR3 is TGTGCCAGCAGCAAAGCCGCGGGAGCCCTCCAATCCTACGAGCAGTACTTC. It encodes CASSKAAGALQSYEQYF.

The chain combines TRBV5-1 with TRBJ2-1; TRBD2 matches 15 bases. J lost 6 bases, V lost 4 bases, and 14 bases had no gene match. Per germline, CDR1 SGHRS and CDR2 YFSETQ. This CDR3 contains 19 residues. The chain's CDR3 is CASSGRTSGGVFLSNEQFF. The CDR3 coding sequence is TGCGCCAGCAGCGGAAGGACTAGCGGGGGGGTTTTCCTTAGCAATGAGCAGTTCTTC.

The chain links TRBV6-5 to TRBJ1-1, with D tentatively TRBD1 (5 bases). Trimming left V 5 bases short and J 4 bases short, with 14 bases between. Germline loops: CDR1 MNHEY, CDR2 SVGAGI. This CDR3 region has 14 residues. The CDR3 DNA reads TGTGCCAGCAGTGCCCGGGGGGGGATCACTGAAGCTTTCTTT. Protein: CASSARGGITEAFF.